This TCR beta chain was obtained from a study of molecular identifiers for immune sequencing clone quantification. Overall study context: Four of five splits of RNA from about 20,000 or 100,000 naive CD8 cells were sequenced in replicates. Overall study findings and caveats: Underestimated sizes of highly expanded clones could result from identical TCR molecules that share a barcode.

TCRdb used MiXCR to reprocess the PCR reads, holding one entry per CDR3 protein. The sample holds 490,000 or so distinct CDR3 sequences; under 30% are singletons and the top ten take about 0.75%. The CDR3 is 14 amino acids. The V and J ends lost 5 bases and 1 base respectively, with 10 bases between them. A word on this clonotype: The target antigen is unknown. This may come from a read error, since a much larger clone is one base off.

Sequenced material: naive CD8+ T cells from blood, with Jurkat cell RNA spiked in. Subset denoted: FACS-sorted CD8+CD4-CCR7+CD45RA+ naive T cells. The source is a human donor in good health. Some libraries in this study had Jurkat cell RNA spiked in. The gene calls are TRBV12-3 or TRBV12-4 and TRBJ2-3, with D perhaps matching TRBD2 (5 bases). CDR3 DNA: TGTGCCAGCAGTCAACTGAGGGGCACAGATACGCAGTATTTT. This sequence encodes CASSQLRGTDTQYF.